The present T cell receptor (beta chain) was sequenced within a study of blood T cell repertoires in COVID-19 (dated by TCRdb to 2018 to 2020). Broadly, across the study: Collaborator samples came from the United States, Italy and Spain and covered acute and convalescent phases of COVID-19. The prospective study material was composed of cDNA or gDNA derived from T cells, B-cell-depleted T cells, or PBMCs. Deeply sampled blood TCRbeta repertoires from subjects exposed to, actively infected with, or recovered from COVID-19 were included in the dataset. A freely available public database, intended as a resource for researchers studying the immune response to SARS-CoV-2, is where the repertoires were released. Samples were obtained from the ongoing ImmuneRACE study (first 160 participants) and from 1,000 to 1,500 subjects provided by 6 global collaborators. The sample metadata nearly always contained a de-identified subject ID, COVID-19 status, age in years and sex. HLA class I and class II types, where available, came from metadata supplied by the sample provider rather than from assay-based typing.

Concerning this clone: Its antigen is unknown. The record has no base qualities; no much larger clone is one base away.

Whole blood was collected in K2EDTA tubes by collaborating institutions according to the institutions' own protocols. For TCRbeta analysis, collaborators shipped samples as frozen whole blood, isolated PBMCs, or DNA extracted from either of those sample types. Broad study findings and their caveats: How much clinical and demographic metadata was included differed by source and by participant, and the metadata was provided uncurated.

TCRbeta CDR3 regions were amplified from genomic DNA using the immunoSEQ Assay, a bias-controlled multiplex PCR. Per the authors' processing: Within the assay, amplification of reference gene primers was used to estimate how many nucleated cells each sample contained. Sequence reads were collapsed and filtered to measure the absolute abundance of every unique TCRbeta CDR3 rearrangement. For each sample, productive Simpson clonality was calculated as the square root of Simpson's diversity index across productive rearrangements. TCRdb obtained this table from immuneACCESS and retained in-frame rearrangements with V and J assigned. These tables miss some clones; where compared with another copy, unresolved V genes account for less than half of the shortfall, and the remainder is unexplained. V and J calls and clone size come straight from that table; D and trimming were deduced from the DNA. A total of approximately 240,000 clones appear in this sample, 75% to 85% of them only once. More than 5.5% of the sample comes from the top ten.

The receptor comes from a human donor in a cohort sampled during active COVID-19. Sequencing was carried out using peripheral blood.

The nucleotides are TGTGCCAGTAGTATTAGGGACAGCTACGAGCAGTACTTC. Translation gives CASSIRDSYEQYF. This chain joins TRBV19 to TRBJ2-7, with TRBD1 matching 7 junction bases. Taken from cysteine to phenylalanine, the CDR3 has 13 residues. CDR3 DNA is the only sequence kept; it has 39 bases, read in frame from the first base. Germline trimming: 3 bases from V, 3 bases from J; junction bases outside gene matches: 2. Looking up the germline V gene (reference sequence) yields CDR1 LNHDA and CDR2 SQIVND.